This T cell receptor beta chain was observed in a study of blood T cell repertoires in COVID-19. Germline assignment: CDR1 MNHEY and CDR2 SMNVEV (reference sequence). The V and J ends lost 2 bases and 2 bases respectively, with 7 bases between them. The CDR3 totals 15 residues. The authors' processing: Estimation of nucleated cell counts was performed using reference gene primer amplification. The data were produced by immunoSEQ multiplex PCR, yet TCRdb's version contains in-frame clones alone and is incomplete. That table furnishes V, J and clone size, whereas the DNA furnished D and trimming. The sample holds 280,000 or so clones, approximately 83% seen once.

The receptor's source is a woman in her forties or fifties who had recovered from COVID-19. The V call is TRBV27, the J call TRBJ2-6; the D gene is possibly TRBD1 (5 bases). What was sequenced was peripheral blood. CDR3 nucleotides: TGTGCCAGCAGTTTAAAGGGGACTGGGGCCAACGTCCTGACTTTC. Its protein is CASSLKGTGANVLTF.